The TCR beta chain described here comes from a study of cytomegalovirus exposure and HLA in healthy donors. 60 Vbeta and 13 Jbeta primers were used in PCR. TCRdb keeps only in-frame clones here, not all; method: immunoSEQ multiplex PCR. This table holds around 130,000 clones, around 81% found once. Germline V lookup: CDR1 GTSNPN, CDR2 SVGIG (reference sequence). This CDR3 contains 13 residues. Trimming removed 5 bases from V and 1 base from J; junction bases left unmatched: 3. The sample comprised PBMCs. The origin of this receptor is a man aged 18 to 30 in good health and CMV-seronegative. This chain uses TRBV30 with TRBJ1-1, with 8 bases identical to TRBD1. DNA of the CDR3: TGTGCCTGGCGACAGGGGTGGAACACTGAAGCTTTCTTT. Translating gives CAWRQGWNTEAFF.